Given below is one TCR beta chain in context. With 60 Vbeta and 13 Jbeta primers, the PCR was carried out. Using immunoSEQ multiplex PCR, the repertoire was profiled, and TCRdb retains in-frame clones only, with some absent. The table has more than 95,000 clones, 83% seen once. This specimen comes from a study of cytomegalovirus exposure and HLA in healthy donors. For the study at large: In an earlier analysis, approximately 120 million unique TCR beta sequences were found from some 200 million T cells.

This CDR3 is 17 amino acids long. Per germline, CDR1 SGHRS and CDR2 YFSETQ. V lost 5 bases to trimming and J lost 3 bases; unmatched junction nucleotides: 14. This rearrangement joins TRBV5-1 to TRBJ1-2; 9 bases are a match to TRBD1. Source material: PBMCs. The source is a man in his late teens or twenties in good health and CMV-seronegative. The CDR3 coding sequence is TGCGCCAGCAGTTATAGGACCGGGACAGGGTGGGACTATGGCTACACCTTC. This sequence encodes CASSYRTGTGWDYGYTF.